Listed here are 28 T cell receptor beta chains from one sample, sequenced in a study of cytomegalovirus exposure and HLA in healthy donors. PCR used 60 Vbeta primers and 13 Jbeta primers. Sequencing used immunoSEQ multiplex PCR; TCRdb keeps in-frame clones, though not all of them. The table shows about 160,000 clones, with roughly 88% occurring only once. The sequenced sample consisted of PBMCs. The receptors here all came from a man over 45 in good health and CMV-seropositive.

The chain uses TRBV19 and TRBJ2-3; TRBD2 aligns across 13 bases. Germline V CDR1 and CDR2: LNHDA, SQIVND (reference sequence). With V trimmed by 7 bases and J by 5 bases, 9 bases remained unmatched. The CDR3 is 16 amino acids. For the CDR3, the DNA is TGTGCCAGTACCGCCCGACTAGCGGGAGGACTAGATACGCAGTATTTT. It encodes CASTARLAGGLDTQYF.

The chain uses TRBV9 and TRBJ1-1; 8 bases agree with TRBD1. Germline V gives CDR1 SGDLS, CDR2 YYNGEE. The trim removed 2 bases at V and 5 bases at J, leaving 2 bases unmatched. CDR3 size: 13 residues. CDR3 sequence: CASSVTGVTEAFF. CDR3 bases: TGTGCCAGCAGCGTGACAGGGGTGACTGAAGCTTTCTTT.

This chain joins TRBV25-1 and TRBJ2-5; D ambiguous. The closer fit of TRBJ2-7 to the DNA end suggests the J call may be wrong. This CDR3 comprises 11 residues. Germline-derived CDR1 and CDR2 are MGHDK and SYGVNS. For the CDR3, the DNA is TGTGCCAGCAGTGACCTCTACGAGCAGTACTTC. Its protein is CASSDLYEQYF.

CDR3 bases: TGTGCCAGCAGTCCCGCAGTACTATACGAGGGCACAGATACGCAGTATTTT. Amino acid sequence: CASSPAVLYEGTDTQYF. V usage is TRBV28 and J usage is TRBJ2-3; D uncertain. The ends were cut back, 5 bases at V and 1 base at J, with 19 bases in the middle. Looked up from germline, CDR1 is MDHEN and CDR2 is SYDVKM. The CDR3 is made up of 17 amino acids.

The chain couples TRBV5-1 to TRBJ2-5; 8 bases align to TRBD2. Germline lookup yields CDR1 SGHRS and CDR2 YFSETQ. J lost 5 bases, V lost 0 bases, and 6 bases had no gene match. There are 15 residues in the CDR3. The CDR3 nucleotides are TGCGCCAGCAGCTTGGCGGGAGGGCCTGAGGAGACCCAGTACTTC. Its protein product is CASSLAGGPEETQYF.

In DNA form, the CDR3 reads TGCGCCAGCAGCCAAGTTGGTATAGCGGGTGAGACAGATACGCAGTATTTT. Translation gives CASSQVGIAGETDTQYF. The chain joins TRBV4-1 to TRBJ2-3; 7 bases are a match to TRBD2. CDR3 size: 17 residues. J was trimmed by 3 bases and V by 1 base; bases with no gene match: 10. The germline gives CDR1 MGHRA, CDR2 YSYEKL.

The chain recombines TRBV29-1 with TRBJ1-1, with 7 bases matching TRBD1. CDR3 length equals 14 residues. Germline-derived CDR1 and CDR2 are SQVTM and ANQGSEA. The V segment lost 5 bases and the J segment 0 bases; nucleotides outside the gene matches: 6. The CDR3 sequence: CSVTRDSLNTEAFF. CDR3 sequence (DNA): TGCAGCGTTACCCGGGACAGTCTGAACACTGAAGCTTTCTTT. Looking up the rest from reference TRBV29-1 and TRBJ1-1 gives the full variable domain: SAVISQKPSRDICQRGTSLTIQCQVDSQVTMMFWYRQQPGQSLTLIATANQGSEATYESGFVIDKFPISRPNLTFSTLTVSNMSPEDSSIYLCSVTRDSLNTEAFFGQGTRLTVV.

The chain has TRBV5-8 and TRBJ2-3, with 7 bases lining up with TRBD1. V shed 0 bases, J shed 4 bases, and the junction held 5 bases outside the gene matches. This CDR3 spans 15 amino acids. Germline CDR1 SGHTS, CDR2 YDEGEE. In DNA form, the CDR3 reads TGTGCCAGCAGCTTGGGGCAGGGGGAAGCAGATACGCAGTATTTT. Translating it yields CASSLGQGEADTQYF. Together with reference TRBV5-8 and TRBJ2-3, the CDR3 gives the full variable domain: EAGVTQSPTHLIKTRGQQATLRCSPISGHTSVYWYQQALGLGLQFLLWYDEGEERNRGNFPPRFSGRQFPNYSSELNVNALELEDSALYLCASSLGQGEADTQYFGPGTRLTVL.

The CDR3 region is CASSLAPQGRRGNTIYF. The CDR3 coding sequence is TGTGCCAGCAGCTTAGCCCCACAGGGGCGGAGAGGAAACACCATATATTTT. This chain uses TRBV7-9 with TRBJ1-3; 7 nucleotides match TRBD1. The V gene's germline CDR1 is SEHNR and CDR2 FQNEAQ (reference sequence). The trim removed 0 bases at V and 4 bases at J, leaving 9 bases unmatched. CDR3 length: 17 residues.

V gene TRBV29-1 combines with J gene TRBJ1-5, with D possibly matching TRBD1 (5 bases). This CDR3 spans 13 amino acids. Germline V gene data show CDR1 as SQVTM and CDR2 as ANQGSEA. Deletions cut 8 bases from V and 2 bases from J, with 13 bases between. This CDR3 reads CSYWGGGNQPQHF. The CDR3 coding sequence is TGCAGCTATTGGGGGGGAGGCAATCAGCCCCAGCATTTT.

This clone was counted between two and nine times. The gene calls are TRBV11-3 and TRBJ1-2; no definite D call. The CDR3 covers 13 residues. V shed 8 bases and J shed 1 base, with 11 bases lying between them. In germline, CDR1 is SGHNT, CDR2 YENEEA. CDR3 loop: CASAGVFNYGYTF. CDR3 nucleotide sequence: TGTGCCAGCGCCGGGGTATTTAACTATGGCTACACCTTC.

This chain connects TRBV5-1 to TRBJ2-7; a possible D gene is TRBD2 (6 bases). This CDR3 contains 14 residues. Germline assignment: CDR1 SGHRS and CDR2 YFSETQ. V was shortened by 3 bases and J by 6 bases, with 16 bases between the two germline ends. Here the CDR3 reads CASSYPSESSEQYF. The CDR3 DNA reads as TGCGCCAGCAGCTATCCTAGCGAAAGCTCCGAGCAGTACTTC.

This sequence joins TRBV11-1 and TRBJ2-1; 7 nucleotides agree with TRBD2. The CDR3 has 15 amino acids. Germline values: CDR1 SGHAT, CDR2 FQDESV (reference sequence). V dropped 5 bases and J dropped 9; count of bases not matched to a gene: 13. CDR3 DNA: TGTGCCAGCAGCCCCCAAGCGGGACTCGCCGGTGAGCAGTTCTTC. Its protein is CASSPQAGLAGEQFF.

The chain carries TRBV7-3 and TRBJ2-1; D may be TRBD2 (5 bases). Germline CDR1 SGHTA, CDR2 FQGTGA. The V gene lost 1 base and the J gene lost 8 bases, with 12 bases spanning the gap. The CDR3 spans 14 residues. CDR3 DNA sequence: TGTGCCAGCAGCTTAATAGATGGGAGAGATGAGCAGTTCTTC. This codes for CASSLIDGRDEQFF.

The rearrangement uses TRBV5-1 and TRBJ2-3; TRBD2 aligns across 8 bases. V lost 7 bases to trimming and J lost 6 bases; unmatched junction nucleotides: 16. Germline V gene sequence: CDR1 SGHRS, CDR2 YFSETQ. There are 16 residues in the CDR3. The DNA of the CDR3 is TGCGCCAGCCTGGACCTTCTAGCGGGCATAATGGATACGCAGTATTTT. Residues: CASLDLLAGIMDTQYF. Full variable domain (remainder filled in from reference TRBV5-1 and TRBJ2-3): KAGVTQTPRYLIKTRGQQVTLSCSPISGHRSVSWYQQTPGQGLQFLFEYFSETQRNKGNFPGRFSGRQFSNSRSEMNVSTLELGDSALYLCASLDLLAGIMDTQYFGPGTRLTVL.

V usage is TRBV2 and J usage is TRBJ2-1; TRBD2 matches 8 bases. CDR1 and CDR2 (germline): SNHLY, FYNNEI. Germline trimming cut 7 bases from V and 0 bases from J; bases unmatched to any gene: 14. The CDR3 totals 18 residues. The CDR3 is CASTSFHERGPSYNEQFF. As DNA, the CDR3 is TGTGCCAGCACCAGCTTCCACGAGCGGGGGCCCTCCTACAATGAGCAGTTCTTC.

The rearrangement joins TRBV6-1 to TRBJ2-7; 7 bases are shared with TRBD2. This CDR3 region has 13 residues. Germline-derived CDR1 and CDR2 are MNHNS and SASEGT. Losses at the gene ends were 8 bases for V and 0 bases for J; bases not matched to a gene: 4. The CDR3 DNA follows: TGTGCCAGCGCTAGCGGAAGCTCCTACGAGCAGTACGTC. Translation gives CASASGSSYEQYV.

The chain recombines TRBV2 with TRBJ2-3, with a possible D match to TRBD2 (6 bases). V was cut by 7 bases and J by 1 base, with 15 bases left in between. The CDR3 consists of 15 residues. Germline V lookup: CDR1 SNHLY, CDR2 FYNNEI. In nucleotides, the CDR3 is TGTGCCAGCACTAGCGCGGGACTGGGCACAGATACGCAGTATTTT. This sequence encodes CASTSAGLGTDTQYF. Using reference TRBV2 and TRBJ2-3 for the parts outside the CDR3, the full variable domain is EPEVTQTPSHQVTQMGQEVILRCVPISNHLYFYWYRQILGQKVEFLVSFYNNEISEKSEIFDDQFSVERPDGSNFTLKIRSTKLEDSAMYFCASTSAGLGTDTQYFGPGTRLTVL.

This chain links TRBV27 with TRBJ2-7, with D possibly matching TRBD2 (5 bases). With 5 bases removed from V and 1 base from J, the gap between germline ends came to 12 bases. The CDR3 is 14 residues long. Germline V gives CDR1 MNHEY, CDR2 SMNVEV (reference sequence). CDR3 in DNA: TGTGCCAGCAGTCCAGCCGGACTGTCCTACGAGCAGTACTTC. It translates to CASSPAGLSYEQYF.

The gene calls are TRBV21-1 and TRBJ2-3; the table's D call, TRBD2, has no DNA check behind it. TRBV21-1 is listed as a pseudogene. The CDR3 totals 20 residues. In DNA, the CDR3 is TGTGCCAGCAGCAAAGCGCTTCCGGAGCGGGAAGCTTCTAGCACAGATACGCAGTATTTT. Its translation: CASSKALPEREASSTDTQYF.

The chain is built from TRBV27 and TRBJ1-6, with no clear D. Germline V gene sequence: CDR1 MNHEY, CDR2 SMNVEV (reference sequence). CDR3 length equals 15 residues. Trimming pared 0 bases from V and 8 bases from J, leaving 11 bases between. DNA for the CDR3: TGTGCCAGCAGTTTATCAGCCGTGGTGCATTCACCCCTCCACTTT. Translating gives CASSLSAVVHSPLHF.

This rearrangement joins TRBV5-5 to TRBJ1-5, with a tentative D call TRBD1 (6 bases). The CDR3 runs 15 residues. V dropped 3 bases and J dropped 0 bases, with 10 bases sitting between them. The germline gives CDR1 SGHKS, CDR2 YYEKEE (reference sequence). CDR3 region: CASSSEGGSNQPQHF. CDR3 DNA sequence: TGTGCCAGCAGCTCCGAAGGGGGTAGCAATCAGCCCCAGCATTTT.

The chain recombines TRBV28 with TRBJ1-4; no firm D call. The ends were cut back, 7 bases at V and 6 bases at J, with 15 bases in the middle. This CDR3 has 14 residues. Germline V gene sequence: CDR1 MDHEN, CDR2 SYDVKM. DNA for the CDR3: TGTGCCAGCATCCATCCGGGAGGCGATGAAAAACTGTTTTTT. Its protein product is CASIHPGGDEKLFF.

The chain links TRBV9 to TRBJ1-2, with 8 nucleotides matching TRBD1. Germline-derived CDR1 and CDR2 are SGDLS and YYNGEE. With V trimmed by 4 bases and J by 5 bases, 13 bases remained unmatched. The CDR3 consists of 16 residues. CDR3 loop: CASSPHFGQGGYGYTF. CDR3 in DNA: TGTGCCAGCAGCCCCCATTTCGGACAGGGAGGTTATGGCTACACCTTC.

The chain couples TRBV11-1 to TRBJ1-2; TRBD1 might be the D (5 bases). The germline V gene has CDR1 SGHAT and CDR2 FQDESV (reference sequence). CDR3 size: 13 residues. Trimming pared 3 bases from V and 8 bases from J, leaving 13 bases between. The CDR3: CASSLVDTYGYTF. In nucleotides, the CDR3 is TGTGCCAGCAGCTTGGTGGACACGTACGGCTACACCTTC.

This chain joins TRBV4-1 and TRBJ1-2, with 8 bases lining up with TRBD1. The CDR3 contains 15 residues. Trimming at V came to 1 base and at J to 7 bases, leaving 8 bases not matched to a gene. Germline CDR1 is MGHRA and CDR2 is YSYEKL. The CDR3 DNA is TGCGCCAGCAGCCAAGTGCAGGGGGCGCAGGGTGGCTACACCTTC. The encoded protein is CASSQVQGAQGGYTF.

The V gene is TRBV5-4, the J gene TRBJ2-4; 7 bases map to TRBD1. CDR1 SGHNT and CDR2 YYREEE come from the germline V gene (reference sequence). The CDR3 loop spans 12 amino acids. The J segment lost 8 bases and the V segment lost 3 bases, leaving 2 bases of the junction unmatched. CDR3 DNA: TGTGCCAGCAGCTGGGACAGAGACATTCAGTACTTC. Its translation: CASSWDRDIQYF.

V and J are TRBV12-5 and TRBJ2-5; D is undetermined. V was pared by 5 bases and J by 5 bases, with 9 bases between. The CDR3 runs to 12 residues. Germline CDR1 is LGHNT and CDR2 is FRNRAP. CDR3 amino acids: CASGLTGETQYF. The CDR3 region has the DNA TGTGCTAGTGGTCTGACTGGGGAGACCCAGTACTTC. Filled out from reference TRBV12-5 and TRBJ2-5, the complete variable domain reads DARVTQTPRHKVTEMGQEVTMRCQPILGHNTVFWYRQTMMQGLELLAYFRNRAPLDDSGMPKDRFSAEMPDATLATLKIQPSEPRDSAVYFCASGLTGETQYFGPGTRLLVL.